Each of the 23 T cell receptor beta chains below was sequenced from the same sample in a study of OX40 agonist ivuxolimab in advanced cancers. TCRdb keeps only in-frame clones here, not all; method: immunoSEQ multiplex PCR. The sample lists tens of thousands of clones, 88% occurring once. Sequences were derived from CD4+ or CD8+ T cells sorted from blood, sampled in a trial of the OX40 agonist ivuxolimab. The receptors come from an adult with an advanced solid tumor such as melanoma, head and neck, liver or kidney cancer.

In its sample, this clone was seen once. This chain joins TRBV9 and TRBJ2-3; D is perhaps TRBD1 (6 bases). V dropped 3 bases and J dropped 6 bases, with 35 bases sitting between them. The length of the CDR3 is 21 residues. Germline V CDR1 and CDR2: SGDLS, YYNGEE. Here the CDR3 DNA reads TGTGCCAGCAGCGGCCCAACCACAGGGAGAGAAAGGGTGGAAAGGTCCGATACGCAGTATTTT. Translating gives CASSGPTTGRERVERSDTQYF. The full variable domain, in which reference TRBV9 and TRBJ2-3 provide the parts outside the CDR3, is DSGVTQTPKHLITATGQRVTLRCSPRSGDLSVYWYQQSLDQGLQFLIQYYNGEERAKGNILERFSAQQFPDLHSELNLSSLELGDSALYFCASSGPTTGRERVERSDTQYFGPGTRLTVL.

This clone was found once. V and J are TRBV7-6 and TRBJ1-2; D is unclear. From germline, CDR1 is SGHVS and CDR2 FNYEAQ. Trimming cost V 5 bases and J 2 bases, with 9 bases left between them. The CDR3 runs 13 residues. DNA for the CDR3: TGTGCCAGCAGCCCGGGCAAGAACTATGGCTACACCTTC. This translates into CASSPGKNYGYTF.

Here the CDR3 DNA reads TGTGCCAGTAGTATGGTTTCAGCGTGGTACAATGAGCAGTTCTTC. It translates to CASSMVSAWYNEQFF. The chain couples TRBV19 to TRBJ2-1; D gene unclear. CDR1 and CDR2 from the germline V gene are LNHDA and SQIVND (reference sequence). This CDR3 comprises 15 residues. V lost 3 bases and J lost 4, with 13 bases in between.

As for this clone: The junction differs from germline at one of its ends, possibly a read error. CDR3 DNA: TGCGCCAGCAGCGAGTCGTGCGACAGGAGCTCCTATAATTCACCCCTCCACTTT. Its translation: CASSESCDRSSYNSPLHF. This sequence joins TRBV10-1 and TRBJ1-6; TRBD1 is a possible D gene (6 bases). Germline CDR1 WNHNN, CDR2 SYGVQD (reference sequence). The CDR3 length is 18 residues.

The V gene is TRBV7-9, the J gene TRBJ1-2; 7 bases agree with TRBD1. The CDR3 runs 13 residues. CDR1 SEHNR and CDR2 FQNEAQ come from the germline V gene (reference sequence). J was trimmed by 3 bases and V by 3 bases; bases with no gene match: 1. The chain's CDR3 is CASSFTGDYGYTF. CDR3 DNA sequence: TGTGCCAGCAGCTTTACAGGGGACTATGGCTACACCTTC.

The chain couples TRBV13 to TRBJ1-3; no reliable D call. Germline lookup yields CDR1 PRHDT and CDR2 FYEKMQ (reference sequence). CDR3 length equals 15 residues. Trimming took off 0 bases at V and 0 bases at J, with 6 bases between the two ends. The CDR3 bases are TGTGCCAGCAGCTTAGGCTCGAGCTCTGGAAACACCATATATTTT. Encoded protein: CASSLGSSSGNTIYF. Combining the CDR3 with reference TRBV13 and TRBJ1-3 gives the whole variable domain AAGVIQSPRHLIKEKRETATLKCYPIPRHDTVYWYQQGPGQDPQFLISFYEKMQSDKGSIPDRFSAQQFSDYHSELNMSSLELGDSALYFCASSLGSSSGNTIYFGEGSWLTVV.

The rearrangement links TRBV18 to TRBJ1-1, with D tentatively TRBD1 (5 bases). V was trimmed by 3 bases and J by 4 bases, leaving 9 bases between them. Looked up from germline, CDR1 is KGHSH and CDR2 is LQKENI. The CDR3 loop spans 13 amino acids. In DNA form, the CDR3 reads TGTGCCAGCTCACCGGGGACTCCCACTGAAGCTTTCTTT. It specifies CASSPGTPTEAFF.

In its sample, this clone was seen a few times. The chain employs TRBV6-1 and TRBJ2-7; D uncertain. The CDR3 has 13 amino acids. Trimming shortened V by 6 bases and J by 4 bases, and 13 bases separated the two germline ends. Germline lookup yields CDR1 MNHNS and CDR2 SASEGT. The CDR3 reads CASRVTLGYEQYV. As DNA, the CDR3 is TGTGCCAGCAGGGTGACCCTTGGGTACGAGCAGTACGTC.

This rearrangement joins TRBV28 to TRBJ2-2; 11 bases align to TRBD1. The CDR3 spans 15 residues. CDR1 MDHEN and CDR2 SYDVKM come from the germline V gene. The V segment lost 7 bases and the J segment 6 bases; nucleotides outside the gene matches: 7. This CDR3 is CASTEDRGRPGELFF. Written as DNA, the CDR3 is TGTGCCAGCACCGAGGACAGGGGGCGTCCCGGGGAGCTGTTTTTT.

The chain links TRBV11-3 to TRBJ2-1; 7 bases match TRBD1. Trimming at V came to 4 bases and at J to 0 bases, leaving 9 bases not matched to a gene. Germline assignment: CDR1 SGHNT and CDR2 YENEEA. The length of the CDR3 is 17 residues. DNA for the CDR3: TGTGCCAGCAGCTCGCAGGGGGACGGTCTCTCCTACAATGAGCAGTTCTTC. This gives the protein CASSSQGDGLSYNEQFF.

The J gene is TRBJ1-2, the V gene TRBV19, with a weak D call TRBD1 (6 bases). CDR1 is LNHDA, CDR2 SQIVND, per germline (reference sequence). Trimming took 5 bases from V and 6 from J, leaving 19 bases between them. This CDR3 is built from 15 residues. The CDR3: CASSPTLGQRDGYTF. The CDR3 coding sequence is TGTGCCAGTAGTCCAACCCTCGGACAGAGGGATGGCTACACCTTC.

The sample holds one count of this clone. This chain uses TRBV29-1 with TRBJ2-1, with 7 bases fitting TRBD1. V gave up 5 bases and J gave up 0 bases; unmatched junction bases: 7. Per germline, CDR1 SQVTM and CDR2 ANQGSEA. The CDR3 is 15 residues long. CDR3 protein: CSVLGWDSSYNEQFF. As DNA, the CDR3 is TGCAGCGTTTTGGGGTGGGACAGCTCCTACAATGAGCAGTTCTTC.

This clone was counted only a few times. The V call is TRBV7-6, the J call TRBJ2-6; 7 bases map to TRBD2. V was clipped by 1 base and J by 2 bases; unmatched bases: 5. Germline V gene data show CDR1 as SGHVS and CDR2 as FNYEAQ. The CDR3 loop spans 17 amino acids. CDR3 amino acids: CASSLDSAGAGANVLTF. The CDR3 DNA sequence: TGTGCCAGCAGCTTAGACAGCGCGGGAGCTGGGGCCAACGTCCTGACTTTC.

The rearrangement uses TRBV28 and TRBJ1-2; perhaps TRBD1 as D (6 bases). The CDR3 spans 13 residues. The germline V gene encodes CDR1 MDHEN and CDR2 SYDVKM. V lost 3 bases to trimming and J lost 8 bases, with 13 bases between them. This CDR3 is CASSFPGVEGYTF. The CDR3 region has the DNA TGTGCCAGCAGTTTCCCAGGGGTAGAAGGCTACACCTTC.

The sample holds a few counts of this clone. The same CDR3 also results from other DNA sequences found in this sample. The chain links TRBV9 to TRBJ1-1; unclear D gene. The germline gives CDR1 SGDLS, CDR2 YYNGEE. The CDR3 extends over 14 amino acids. Trimming removed 0 bases at V and 5 bases at J, with 11 bases between. CDR3 DNA: TGTGCCAGCAGCGTAGTGGAGGGAGGGACTGAAGCTTTCTTT. Amino acids: CASSVVEGGTEAFF.

The count of this clone is one. V gene TRBV6-1 combines with J gene TRBJ2-7; no clear D. Trimming removed 2 bases from V and 7 bases from J, with 6 bases in between. Per germline, CDR1 MNHNS and CDR2 SASEGT. The CDR3 loop spans 11 amino acids. CDR3 nucleotide sequence: TGTGCCAGCAGTGAATCCAGGGAGCAGTACGTC. As protein: CASSESREQYV.

This clone was seen a handful of times. This chain links TRBV28 with TRBJ1-3; D gene uncertain. In germline, CDR1 is MDHEN, CDR2 SYDVKM. CDR3 size: 15 residues. V dropped 3 bases and J dropped 0 bases, with 9 bases sitting between them. DNA of the CDR3: TGTGCCAGCAGTTTTTTGGTCTCCTCTGGAAACACCATATATTTT. Protein: CASSFLVSSGNTIYF.

This clone is a singleton in its sample. This rearrangement joins TRBV11-2 to TRBJ2-1; D gene unclear. The CDR3 totals 14 residues. Trimming cost V 3 bases and J 3 bases, with 9 bases left between them. The germline CDR1 and CDR2 sequences are SGHAT and FQNNGV. The CDR3 loop reads CASSFLLFYNEQFF. In DNA form, the CDR3 reads TGTGCCAGCAGCTTTCTGCTATTCTACAATGAGCAGTTCTTC.

The gene calls are TRBV4-1 and TRBJ1-6, with 7 bases matching TRBD1. Trimming at V came to 1 base and at J to 10 bases, leaving 4 bases not matched to a gene. Germline CDR1 reads MGHRA; CDR2 reads YSYEKL. The CDR3 loop spans 14 amino acids. The CDR3 loop reads CASSQGQGSSPLHF. The CDR3 nucleotides are TGCGCCAGCAGCCAAGGACAGGGATCATCACCCCTCCACTTT.

The V gene is TRBV6-5, the J gene TRBJ2-7; no clear D. Trimming shortened V by 2 bases and J by 7 bases, and 15 bases separated the two germline ends. The CDR3 is 14 residues long. Looked up from germline, CDR1 is MNHEY and CDR2 is SVGAGI. CDR3 coding DNA: TGTGCCAGCAGTTACCGTGGGCGCGGTGGAGAGCAGTACTTC. This gives the protein CASSYRGRGGEQYF.

In its sample, this clone was seen once. The V and J genes are TRBV10-3 and TRBJ2-5; possibly TRBD2 for D (5 bases). The CDR3 is 17 residues long. V lost 0 bases and J 2 bases, leaving 16 bases between the germline ends. The germline CDR1 and CDR2 sequences are ENHRY and SYGVKD. The CDR3 DNA reads as TGTGCCATCAGTGAGTCCTCTCGGGATAGGATTCAAGAGACCCAGTACTTC. Translated, it gives CAISESSRDRIQETQYF.

This sequence joins TRBV4-1 and TRBJ2-4; TRBD2 might be the D (7 bases). This CDR3 has 16 residues. Trimming removed 3 bases from V and 3 bases from J, with 15 bases in between. Germline CDR1 reads MGHRA; CDR2 reads YSYEKL. This CDR3 is CASSQPWGGGKNIQYF. CDR3 nucleotide sequence: TGCGCCAGCAGCCAGCCTTGGGGGGGCGGCAAAAACATTCAGTACTTC.

There are a few counts of this clone. J is TRBJ1-2 and V is TRBV2; TRBD1 might be the D (6 bases). This CDR3 spans 13 amino acids. Germline CDR1 is SNHLY and CDR2 is FYNNEI. Trimming left V 3 bases short and J 7 bases short, with 12 bases between. CDR3 sequence reads: CASSDLGARGYTF. The CDR3, as DNA: TGTGCCAGCAGTGATCTGGGGGCCCGTGGCTACACCTTC.